The 20 T cell receptor beta chains given below trace back to one sample, sequenced in a study of response to subunit inactivated influenza vaccine. Each CDR3 protein gets one entry after TCRdb re-called the RT-PCR reads with MiXCR. The data hold hundreds of thousands of distinct CDR3 sequences, with 11% observed a single time. Another study also made use of these data, one on T cells expressing NK-cell markers. This second study says: As the method of synthesis, 5'RACE template switching with UMIs yielded TCR beta cDNA.

Sequenced material: PBMCs from blood, taken on the day of vaccination. These receptors came from a middle-aged man who received an inactivated influenza vaccine.

The rearrangement links TRBV3-1 to TRBJ2-7; 8 bases line up with TRBD1. The CDR3 is 14 amino acids. The germline V gene has CDR1 LGHDT and CDR2 YNNKEL (reference sequence). The ends lost 1 base at V and 6 bases at J; junction bases unmatched: 5. CDR3 residues: CASSQVQGVGEQYF. The CDR3 DNA reads TGTGCCAGCAGCCAAGTACAGGGGGTGGGCGAGCAGTACTTC.

The sample holds many counts of this clonotype. The chain combines TRBV29-1 with TRBJ2-1, with TRBD2 matching over 14 bases. The CDR3 is 16 amino acids. The germline V gene has CDR1 SQVTM and CDR2 ANQGSEA. The ends lost 8 bases at V and 6 bases at J; junction bases unmatched: 12. CDR3 loop: CSTTRGLAGALNEQFF. In DNA form, the CDR3 reads TGCAGCACCACCCGGGGACTAGCGGGAGCCCTCAATGAGCAGTTCTTC.

This clonotype was seen repeatedly, ten times or more. This chain uses TRBV20-1 with TRBJ1-5; D gene unclear. Germline V gives CDR1 DFQATT, CDR2 SNEGSKA (reference sequence). With 2 bases removed from V and 2 bases from J, the gap between germline ends came to 7 bases. This CDR3 has 13 residues. The CDR3 DNA sequence: TGCAGTGCTAGAAATGGTGGCAATCAGCCCCAGCATTTT. Its translation: CSARNGGNQPQHF.

This clonotype was seen ten or more times. The chain carries TRBV5-1 and TRBJ2-7; maybe TRBD1 (5 bases). V was pared by 0 bases and J by 0 bases, with 7 bases between. The germline V gene has CDR1 SGHRS and CDR2 YFSETQ. This CDR3 has 14 amino acids. Here the CDR3 DNA reads TGCGCCAGCAGCTTGGATGGGGCCTCCTACGAGCAGTACTTC. Translation gives CASSLDGASYEQYF.

The CDR3 reads CASTYQGGAETQYF. The CDR3 coding sequence is TGTGCCAGCACGTATCAAGGGGGAGCGGAGACCCAGTACTTC. The chain has TRBV7-9 and TRBJ2-5, with D tentatively TRBD1 (6 bases). This CDR3 spans 14 amino acids. CDR1 is SEHNR, CDR2 FQNEAQ, per germline (reference sequence). Trimming left V 7 bases short and J 5 bases short, with 17 bases between. Variable domain in full (rest from reference TRBV7-9 and TRBJ2-5): DTGVSQNPRHKITKRGQNVTFRCDPISEHNRLYWYRQTLGQGPEFLTYFQNEAQLEKSRLLSDRFSAERPKGSFSTLEIQRTEQGDSAMYLCASTYQGGAETQYFGPGTRLLVL.

This clonotype occurred a few times. This sequence joins TRBV6-2 or TRBV6-3 and TRBJ2-3; 14 nucleotides line up with TRBD2. The trim removed 4 bases at V and 4 bases at J, leaving 4 bases unmatched. The germline V gene encodes CDR1 MNHEY and CDR2 SVGEGT. The CDR3 is 16 amino acids. CDR3 in DNA: TGTGCCAGCAGTTTCGGACTAGCGGGAGGCCCAGATACGCAGTATTTT. Translating it yields CASSFGLAGGPDTQYF.

The chain has TRBV6-7 and TRBJ2-7; possibly TRBD2 for D (6 bases). TRBV6-7 is an ORF, and what it does is uncertain. Trimming pared 0 bases from V and 10 bases from J, leaving 10 bases between. The CDR3 has 12 residues. This CDR3 is CASSYSVGSQYF. The DNA for the CDR3 is TGTGCCAGCAGTTACTCAGTCGGGAGTCAGTACTTC.

V is TRBV4-2 and J is TRBJ2-5, with TRBD1 matching 7 bases. Germline V gene sequence: CDR1 LGHNA, CDR2 YNFKEQ. V shed 0 bases and J 5 bases; nucleotides not matched to a gene: 3. The CDR3 runs to 14 residues. In DNA form, the CDR3 reads TGTGCCAGCAGCCAAGAGACAGGGCTGGAGACCCAGTACTTC. Its protein product is CASSQETGLETQYF.

The chain has TRBV11-2 and TRBJ2-5; D is perhaps TRBD1 (5 bases). Deletions cut 0 bases from V and 4 bases from J, with 9 bases between. Per the germline V gene, CDR1 is SGHAT and CDR2 is FQNNGV. The CDR3 spans 14 residues. The CDR3 region has the DNA TGTGCCAGCAGCTTAGACAGGGTGGGAGAGACCCAGTACTTC. Translated: CASSLDRVGETQYF.

The chain links TRBV3-1 to TRBJ2-1; D remains ambiguous. The CDR3 contains 19 residues. Germline V lookup: CDR1 LGHDT, CDR2 YNNKEL (reference sequence). V was pared by 1 base and J by 5 bases, with 24 bases between. CDR3 in amino acids: CASSQVYLDLPPRNNEQFF. The CDR3 coding sequence is TGTGCCAGCAGCCAAGTTTACCTAGACCTCCCCCCGCGTAACAATGAGCAGTTCTTC.

The gene calls are TRBV12-3 or TRBV12-4 and TRBJ2-1, with D perhaps TRBD1 or TRBD2 (5 bases each). CDR3 length equals 14 residues. V gave up 6 bases and J gave up 6 bases, with 15 bases separating them. The CDR3 is CASRWGEGRNEQFF. CDR3 sequence (DNA): TGTGCCAGCAGATGGGGTGAGGGGCGCAATGAGCAGTTCTTC.

The chain couples TRBV7-7 to TRBJ2-5; 13 nucleotides agree with TRBD2. The germline V gene has CDR1 SSHAT and CDR2 FNYEAQ (reference sequence). This CDR3 contains 16 residues. J gave up 5 bases and V 5 bases, and 8 bases lay outside the gene matches. This CDR3 reads CASSPATTSGRETQYF. CDR3 bases: TGTGCCAGCAGCCCCGCGACGACTAGCGGGAGGGAGACCCAGTACTTC.

Ten or more counts support this clonotype. V gene TRBV5-1 combines with J gene TRBJ2-7; possible D gene TRBD2, 6 bases. Germline V CDR1 and CDR2: SGHRS, YFSETQ. CDR3 size: 14 residues. V lost 0 bases and J lost 3, with 10 bases in between. The DNA of the CDR3 is TGCGCCAGCAGCTTGGCCGGGACTCACTACGAGCAGTACTTC. Amino acid sequence: CASSLAGTHYEQYF.

This clonotype was recorded a few times. The J gene is TRBJ2-1, the V gene TRBV29-1; D possibly corresponds to TRBD2 (6 bases). Germline-derived CDR1 and CDR2 are SQVTM and ANQGSEA. CDR3 length: 17 amino acids. Trimming removed 3 bases at V and 3 bases at J, with 21 bases between. The CDR3 protein is CSVEEEGSSFYYNEQFF. The CDR3 DNA reads TGCAGCGTTGAGGAGGAGGGGTCGAGTTTTTACTACAATGAGCAGTTCTTC.

This clonotype occurred a few times. This chain links TRBV30 with TRBJ2-2; no clear D. Germline CDR1 and CDR2: GTSNPN and SVGIG (reference sequence). The CDR3 consists of 11 residues. Trimming removed 1 base at V and 8 bases at J, with 5 bases between. The CDR3 DNA reads as TGTGCCTGGAGTGCCCTTGGGGAGCTGTTTTTT. This sequence encodes CAWSALGELFF. The full variable domain, in which reference TRBV30 and TRBJ2-2 provide the parts outside the CDR3, is SQTIHQWPATLVQPVGSPLSLECTVEGTSNPNLYWYRQAAGRGLQLLFYSVGIGQISSEVPQNLSASRPQDRQFILSSKKLLLSDSGFYLCAWSALGELFFGEGSRLTVL.

This clonotype was counted a few times. V is TRBV29-1 and J is TRBJ1-3; D is unclear. The CDR3 sequence is 12 residues long. V lost 7 bases, J lost 2 bases, and 9 bases lay in between. Germline values: CDR1 SQVTM, CDR2 ANQGSEA. The CDR3 nucleotides read TGCAGCGCCACCGGGGCTGGAAACACCATATATTTT. Amino acids: CSATGAGNTIYF.

The CDR3 DNA reads as TGCAGTGCTAGACAGGGATCCACCTCCTACGAGCAGTACTTC. This codes for CSARQGSTSYEQYF. The chain joins TRBV20-1 to TRBJ2-7; TRBD1 is a possible D gene (5 bases). V dropped 2 bases and J dropped 0 bases, with 11 bases sitting between them. This CDR3 comprises 14 residues. Germline CDR1 and CDR2: DFQATT and SNEGSKA (reference sequence).

This clonotype was counted only a few times. This chain uses TRBV20-1 with TRBJ2-1, with 9 bases matching TRBD2. With V trimmed by 1 base and J by 7 bases, 11 bases remained unmatched. Germline assignment: CDR1 DFQATT and CDR2 SNEGSKA (reference sequence). CDR3 length: 16 residues. CDR3 sequence: CSARGHSGGLRNEQFF. The CDR3 DNA reads as TGCAGTGCTAGAGGACATAGCGGGGGCTTGAGAAATGAGCAGTTCTTC.

This clonotype was detected only a few times. The V gene is TRBV12-3 or TRBV12-4, the J gene TRBJ2-1; 12 positions agree with TRBD2. CDR3 length equals 18 residues. Trimming took 5 bases from V and 8 from J; bases not matched to a gene: 16. CDR3 sequence reads: CASSPTLLLAGGSDEQFF. The CDR3 DNA sequence: TGTGCCAGCAGTCCCACCCTCCTTCTAGCGGGGGGGAGCGATGAGCAGTTCTTC.

The DNA of the CDR3 is TGTGCCAGCAGCGTAGGGGAGTCCAAAAACATTCAGTACTTC. Protein sequence: CASSVGESKNIQYF. The chain combines TRBV9 with TRBJ2-4, with D perhaps TRBD2 (5 bases). This CDR3 region has 14 residues. Germline V gene data show CDR1 as SGDLS and CDR2 as YYNGEE. The V and J ends lost 0 bases and 2 bases respectively, with 6 bases between them.